This T cell receptor beta chain was recorded in a study of lymphopenia after photon versus proton radiotherapy. Findings and caveats of the study: Photon-treated patients lost naive T cells and TCR diversity; proton-treated stayed stable. Authors raise, but do not show, better survival with proton therapy.

With respect to this clone: The target antigen is unknown.

Libraries were prepared by immunoSEQ multiplex PCR; TCRdb keeps only in-frame clonotypes and omits some of them. The sample has tens of thousands of clones, 85% to 90% seen once. Germline CDR1 KGHSH, CDR2 LQKENI. Germline trimming cut 4 bases from V and 8 bases from J; bases unmatched to any gene: 5. The CDR3 is 14 amino acids. This clonotype originated in an elderly man with esophageal cancer. The sample was peripheral blood, taken from a patient treated with proton-based radiotherapy. This chain connects TRBV18 to TRBJ1-2, with 12 positions matching TRBD1. The chain's CDR3 is CASSQGQGASGYTF. DNA for the CDR3: TGTGCCAGCTCACAGGGACAGGGGGCGTCAGGCTACACCTTC.